This TCR beta chain was recorded in a study of spatial heterogeneity in lung cancer. Using its own MiXCR run on the 5' RACE reads, TCRdb lists one record per CDR3 protein. This repertoire shows 40,000 to 45,000 distinct CDR3 sequences, approximately 13% found once; its top ten account for 50% to 60%. This clonotype occurred a few times. This sample's time point: sample taken at primary tumor resection. Extraction of whole RNA from tumor, nontumor lung or frozen PBMC preceded unsorted sequencing. Samples were donated by 72 untreated early-stage non-small cell lung cancer patients. CDR1 is ENHRY and CDR2 is SYGVKD in the germline V gene. The CDR3 totals 14 residues. V lost 6 bases, J lost 5 bases, and 15 bases lay in between.

This chain connects TRBV10-3 to TRBJ2-3, with D tentatively TRBD1 or TRBD2 (5 bases each). The specimen comprised PBMCs, sampled at surgery. The clonotype originates from a male donor with early-stage non-small cell lung cancer. The CDR3 loop is CAIRNGTSQDTQYF. In DNA form, the CDR3 reads TGTGCCATCAGAAACGGGACGTCCCAAGATACGCAGTATTTT.